This TCR beta chain was recovered during a study of cytomegalovirus exposure and HLA in healthy donors. Background on the study: Later, an analysis reported that the 120 or so validation repertoires had used the same platform as the approximately 720 first-cohort repertoires. Study-level results: Most TCR sequences were rare, but some public TCRs occurred in many donors. Cytomegalovirus association was listed for 150 to 200 TCR beta chains. Reported results showed that the classifier diagnosed cytomegalovirus status with high specificity and sensitivity.

Sequencing was performed with immunoSEQ multiplex PCR; in TCRdb, only in-frame clones are kept and a portion is missing. In the table there are 200,000 or so clones, more than 65% of which are singletons. The CDR3 is 13 residues long. CDR1 SGHAT and CDR2 FQNNGV come from the germline V gene. Trimming removed 1 base at V and 0 bases at J, with 3 bases between. A remark on this clone: Its antigen is still unknown.

The sequenced sample consisted of PBMCs. The gene calls are TRBV11-2 and TRBJ1-2; D remains ambiguous. The sequence was obtained from a woman in her 30s in good health and CMV-seropositive. CDR3 DNA: TGTGCCAGCAGCTTAGGGCCTAACTATGGCTACACCTTC. This codes for CASSLGPNYGYTF. Filled out from reference TRBV11-2 and TRBJ1-2, the complete variable domain reads EAGVAQSPRYKIIEKRQSVAFWCNPISGHATLYWYQQILGQGPKLLIQFQNNGVVDDSQLPKDRFSAERLKGVDSTLKIQPAKLEDSAVYLCASSLGPNYGYTFGSGTRLTVV.